Each of the 14 T cell receptor beta chains below was sequenced from the same sample in a study of blood T cell repertoires in COVID-19. Repertoires were generated with immunoSEQ multiplex PCR, while TCRdb's copy carries only in-frame clones and drops some. Here the sample spans about 110,000 clones, roughly 79% being singletons. The sample taken for sequencing was peripheral blood. These receptors were taken from a woman aged 80 or over with active or convalescent COVID-19.

This clone was detected only a few times. V usage is TRBV5-4 and J usage is TRBJ1-1; D is unresolved. The CDR3 covers 15 residues. Trimming shortened V by 0 bases and J by 0 bases, and 9 bases separated the two germline ends. Germline CDR1 SGHNT, CDR2 YYREEE (reference sequence). CDR3 bases: TGTGCCAGCAGCTTGGCCGCGTCGGTGAACACTGAAGCTTTCTTT. As protein: CASSLAASVNTEAFF.

The rearrangement links TRBV6-2 or TRBV6-3 to TRBJ2-5, with a tentative D call TRBD1 (7 bases). V was clipped by 5 bases and J by 2 bases, with 18 bases between them. Germline V gives CDR1 MNHEY, CDR2 SVGEGT. The length of the CDR3 is 16 residues. The CDR3 spells CASSDRVEGPQETQYF. DNA of the CDR3: TGTGCCAGCAGTGACAGGGTGGAGGGTCCACAAGAGACCCAGTACTTC.

CDR3 in DNA: TGCGCCAGCAGCCAAGACCCCGGGACTAGCGTTGACAATGAGCAGTTCTTC. Amino acids: CASSQDPGTSVDNEQFF. The chain links TRBV4-3 to TRBJ2-1; 10 bases match TRBD2. The germline CDR1 and CDR2 sequences are LGHNA and YSLEER. J lost 5 bases, V lost 0 bases, and 7 bases had no gene match. The CDR3 is 17 residues long.

As for this clone: An end of the junction differs from the germline gene, which may be a read error. The chain employs TRBV7-7 and TRBJ1-1; D might be TRBD1 (6 bases). The CDR3 extends over 13 amino acids. The germline V gene encodes CDR1 SSHAT and CDR2 FNYEAQ (reference sequence). The CDR3 reads CASSQDSNTEAFF. CDR3 in DNA: TGTGCTAGCAGCCAGGACAGCAACACTGAAGCTTTCTTT.

The chain has TRBV2 and TRBJ1-4; unclear D gene. The germline gives CDR1 SNHLY, CDR2 FYNNEI. The CDR3 totals 14 residues. Trimming took 3 bases from V and 2 from J, leaving 7 bases between them. The CDR3 is CASSDSGTNEKLFF. The CDR3 coding sequence is TGTGCCAGCAGTGACTCGGGGACTAATGAAAAACTGTTTTTT.

The V call is TRBV14, the J call TRBJ2-3, with D possibly being TRBD2 (6 bases). Trimming took off 1 base at V and 2 bases at J, with 10 bases between the two ends. Per germline, CDR1 SGHDN and CDR2 FVKESK. This CDR3 contains 15 residues. CDR3 nucleotide sequence: TGTGCCAGCAGCCAAGGCGGGAAATACACAGATACGCAGTATTTT. Residues: CASSQGGKYTDTQYF.

V usage is TRBV7-2 and J usage is TRBJ2-1, with D perhaps matching TRBD2 (6 bases). This CDR3 has 15 residues. Germline V CDR1 and CDR2: SGHTA, FQGNSA. The V end lost 4 bases, the J end lost 8 bases, and 18 bases lay between the germline ends. The CDR3 loop reads CASSSTSGFVDEQFF. Written as DNA, the CDR3 is TGTGCCAGCAGCTCGACTAGTGGTTTCGTCGATGAGCAGTTCTTC. Full variable domain (rest looked up from reference TRBV7-2 and TRBJ2-1): GAGVSQSPSNKVTEKGKDVELRCDPISGHTALYWYRQSLGQGLEFLIYFQGNSAPDKSGLPSDRFSAERTGGSVSTLTIQRTQQEDSAVYLCASSSTSGFVDEQFFGPGTRLTVL.

The gene calls are TRBV11-1 and TRBJ2-2; D may be TRBD2 (7 bases). The germline V gene encodes CDR1 SGHAT and CDR2 FQDESV (reference sequence). V was pared by 8 bases and J by 4 bases, with 14 bases between. The CDR3 spans 14 residues. The CDR3 loop reads CASVRGGGTGELFF. The DNA of the CDR3 is TGTGCCAGCGTAAGGGGGGGCGGCACCGGGGAGCTGTTTTTT.

J is TRBJ2-1 and V is TRBV7-2, with unresolved D. Germline CDR1 and CDR2: SGHTA and FQGNSA. The CDR3 runs 12 residues. V lost 5 bases and J 9 bases, leaving 11 bases between the germline ends. The CDR3 region is CASSRRFGEQFF. CDR3 bases: TGTGCCAGCAGCCGAAGATTCGGTGAGCAGTTCTTC.

The gene calls are TRBV5-1 and TRBJ1-2, with D maybe TRBD1 (5 bases). The CDR3 covers 14 residues. Trimming cost V 0 bases and J 5 bases, with 11 bases left between them. Germline assignment: CDR1 SGHRS and CDR2 YFSETQ. CDR3: CASSLGQNSYGYTF. The CDR3 coding sequence is TGCGCCAGCAGCTTGGGACAGAACTCTTATGGCTACACCTTC.

This chain uses TRBV28 with TRBJ1-2; D is perhaps TRBD1 (6 bases). Germline values: CDR1 MDHEN, CDR2 SYDVKM. The V end lost 5 bases, the J end lost 8 bases, and 18 bases lay between the germline ends. The CDR3 has 14 residues. In DNA, the CDR3 is TGTGCCAGCAGTGAACTTCAGGGGTTTCTAGGCTACACCTTC. Translating it yields CASSELQGFLGYTF.

The CDR3 is CASRAGSTSEQYF. CDR3 bases: TGTGCCAGCAGGGCGGGGTCAACCTCCGAGCAGTACTTC. This rearrangement joins TRBV27 to TRBJ2-7; D is perhaps TRBD2 (6 bases). The CDR3 totals 13 residues. V lost 6 bases and J 6 bases, leaving 15 bases between the germline ends. Looked up from germline, CDR1 is MNHEY and CDR2 is SMNVEV (reference sequence).

The rearrangement uses TRBV7-3 and TRBJ2-2; 8 bases match TRBD2. J lost 6 bases, V lost 2 bases, and 5 bases had no gene match. This CDR3 comprises 15 residues. CDR1 and CDR2 (germline): SGHTA, FQGTGA. CDR3 DNA: TGTGCCAGCAGCTTAGGAGCGGGAGTGGCCGGGGAGCTGTTTTTT. Translated: CASSLGAGVAGELFF.

The V gene is TRBV7-3, the J gene TRBJ1-1; no clear D gene. The V and J ends lost 1 base and 3 bases respectively, with 12 bases between them. Germline V gene lookup returns CDR1 SGHTA and CDR2 FQGTGA. CDR3 length equals 15 residues. The CDR3 bases are TGTGCCAGCAGCTTAATGGCGCCAGGCGACACTGAAGCTTTCTTT. Translated, it gives CASSLMAPGDTEAFF.